These T cell receptor beta chains were read from a single sample in a study of blood T cells in healthy people across ages. Each CDR3 protein is one row after TCRdb ran MiXCR on the 5' RACE reads. The sample gives 1.5 million to 2 million distinct CDR3 sequences, approximately 40% of which show up once; around 23% is in the top ten. Sequencing used blood. The receptors shown here come from a human donor in good health. Each CDR3 is given without its conserved first and last residue.

j_call: TRBJ2-6
v_call: TRBV4-1
cdr3_aa: ASSQVRASGANVLT

j_call: TRBJ2-1
v_call: TRBV12-3/TRBV12-4
cdr3_aa: ASTLEDSYKQF

j_call: TRBJ2-3
v_call: TRBV4-1
cdr3_aa: ASSQHPRDRAQY

j_call: TRBJ1-4
v_call: TRBV20-1
cdr3_aa: SARAGTGLGTNEKLF

j_call: TRBJ2-7
v_call: TRBV10-3
cdr3_aa: AIGPDQDEQY

j_call: TRBJ2-3
v_call: TRBV29-1
cdr3_aa: SVRSTDTQY

j_call: TRBJ2-7
v_call: TRBV4-2
cdr3_aa: ASSQVKGTYEQY

j_call: TRBJ2-5
v_call: TRBV6-5
cdr3_aa: ASSDRDPSLETQY

j_call: TRBJ2-5
v_call: TRBV6-5
cdr3_aa: AGSFPETGGAFQETQY

j_call: TRBJ1-2
v_call: TRBV28
cdr3_aa: ASNSGTVNYGYT

j_call: TRBJ2-7
v_call: TRBV29-1
cdr3_aa: SVEDPGSPYEQY

j_call: TRBJ2-3
v_call: TRBV7-2
cdr3_aa: ASSLNRAGTDTQY

j_call: TRBJ2-1
v_call: TRBV7-2
cdr3_aa: ASSFLRGPGF

j_call: TRBJ1-1
v_call: TRBV4-1
cdr3_aa: ASSLSGRVQDTEAF

j_call: TRBJ2-1
v_call: TRBV2
cdr3_aa: ASSEGSLDEQF

j_call: TRBJ2-3
v_call: TRBV7-9
cdr3_aa: ASSYQNRGGTDTQY

j_call: TRBJ1-2
v_call: TRBV5-1
cdr3_aa: ASRYTSSSDGYT

j_call: TRBJ1-2
v_call: TRBV5-1
cdr3_aa: ASRPVQNNYGYT

j_call: TRBJ2-1
v_call: TRBV4-2
cdr3_aa: ASSPSDRANEQF

j_call: TRBJ2-1
v_call: TRBV5-1
cdr3_aa: ASSLVYLPSYNEQF

j_call: TRBJ2-1
v_call: TRBV6-5
cdr3_aa: ASSYSDVRYNEQF

j_call: TRBJ2-5
v_call: TRBV7-2
cdr3_aa: ASSSQWEWRTDIQETQY

j_call: TRBJ2-5
v_call: TRBV20-1
cdr3_aa: SARMRGRMQETQY

j_call: TRBJ2-1
v_call: TRBV5-1
cdr3_aa: ASSLAGTGIFNEQF

j_call: TRBJ1-5
v_call: TRBV4-2
cdr3_aa: ASSQPTDNQPQH

j_call: TRBJ1-5
v_call: TRBV12-3/TRBV12-4
cdr3_aa: ASSFVPGNQPQH

j_call: TRBJ1-5
v_call: TRBV5-6
cdr3_aa: ASSLGQGPFRPQH